This TCR beta chain was obtained from a study of blood T cell repertoires in COVID-19. Looking at the study overall: T cells, B-cell-depleted T cells, or PBMCs provided the cDNA or gDNA that served as material.

While infection was still active, Seattle patients were enrolled and then followed longitudinally. In the authors' methods: From reference gene primer amplification, estimates of nucleated cell counts were derived. Assay: immunoSEQ multiplex PCR; the TCRdb copy retains only in-frame clones and omits some. V, J and clone size are taken as reported in that table, and D and trimming were inferred from the DNA itself. The sample has about 480,000 clones, 89% seen once. Deletions cut 3 bases from V and 8 bases from J, with 13 bases between. The CDR3 length is 14 residues. Germline CDR1 reads LGHDT; CDR2 reads YNNKEL (reference sequence).

This chain uses TRBV3-1 (or the pseudogene TRBV3-2) with TRBJ1-4; D remains unclear. This clonotype was obtained from a man younger than 35 with COVID-19, enrolled during active disease. Sequencing was carried out using peripheral blood. CDR3 sequence: CASSQKGAVEKLFF. CDR3 in DNA: TGTGCCAGCAGCCAGAAGGGAGCAGTAGAAAAACTGTTTTTT.